A selection of T cell receptor beta chains follows, all from one sample in a study of spatial heterogeneity in lung cancer. TCRdb passed the 5' RACE reads through MiXCR, listing each CDR3 protein once. The table shows 15,000 to 20,000 distinct CDR3 sequences, with 7% to 7.5% occurring only once. Sequenced here: lung tumor tissue, sampled at surgery. The receptors were sampled from a female donor with early-stage non-small cell lung cancer. Each CDR3 is given with its conserved first and last residue. Fields, in order: D gene, J gene, clone size, V gene, CDR3 protein, CDR3 DNA. A D gene is named only where the DNA matches it firmly. Clone size is shown for a subset of rows, as once, few, many or a class of expanded clone.

D gene: TRBD1; J gene: TRBJ2-7; clone size: NA; V gene: TRBV3-1; CDR3 protein: CASSDVYRGPTSYEQYF; CDR3 DNA: TGTGCCAGCAGTGACGTCTACAGGGGACCCACCTCCTACGAGCAGTACTTC
D gene: NA; J gene: TRBJ1-2; clone size: many; V gene: TRBV18; CDR3 protein: CASSPPQGSYGYTF; CDR3 DNA: TGTGCCAGCTCACCACCGCAGGGGAGCTATGGCTACACCTTC
D gene: TRBD1; J gene: TRBJ2-7; clone size: many; V gene: TRBV3-1; CDR3 protein: CASSGTGGFYEQYF; CDR3 DNA: TGTGCCAGCAGTGGGACAGGGGGTTTCTACGAGCAGTACTTC
D gene: NA; J gene: TRBJ2-7; clone size: many; V gene: TRBV6-1; CDR3 protein: CASTDRSYEQYF; CDR3 DNA: TGTGCCAGCACTGACAGATCCTACGAGCAGTACTTC
D gene: NA; J gene: TRBJ1-5; clone size: many; V gene: TRBV7-9; CDR3 protein: CASSPPGTRNQPQHF; CDR3 DNA: TGTGCCAGCAGCCCACCGGGGACAAGAAATCAGCCCCAGCATTTT
D gene: TRBD2; J gene: TRBJ2-1; clone size: many; V gene: TRBV9; CDR3 protein: CASSVEKRGAYNEQFF; CDR3 DNA: TGTGCCAGCAGCGTAGAGAAGCGGGGTGCCTACAATGAGCAGTTCTTC
D gene: TRBD1; J gene: TRBJ2-1; clone size: few; V gene: TRBV20-1; CDR3 protein: CSANPGTGMLNEQFF; CDR3 DNA: TGCAGTGCTAACCCCGGGACAGGGATGCTGAATGAGCAGTTCTTC
D gene: NA; J gene: TRBJ2-1; clone size: NA; V gene: TRBV5-1; CDR3 protein: CASSHGTLSYNEQFF; CDR3 DNA: TGCGCCAGCAGCCACGGGACTCTCTCCTACAATGAGCAGTTCTTC
D gene: NA; J gene: TRBJ1-2; clone size: many; V gene: TRBV6-1; CDR3 protein: CASSEGLQANYGYTF; CDR3 DNA: TGTGCCAGCAGTGAAGGGTTACAAGCTAACTATGGCTACACCTTC
D gene: NA; J gene: TRBJ1-5; clone size: many; V gene: TRBV6-2/TRBV6-3; CDR3 protein: CASSKIGASNQPQHF; CDR3 DNA: TGTGCCAGCAGTAAAATAGGGGCTAGCAATCAGCCCCAGCATTTT
D gene: NA; J gene: TRBJ2-2; clone size: many; V gene: TRBV6-1; CDR3 protein: CASTYGGFTGELFF; CDR3 DNA: TGTGCCAGCACCTATGGAGGGTTCACCGGGGAGCTGTTTTTT
D gene: TRBD1; J gene: TRBJ1-5; clone size: many; V gene: TRBV24-1; CDR3 protein: CATSDRTGQPQHF; CDR3 DNA: TGTGCCACCAGTGATCGGACAGGTCAGCCCCAGCATTTT
D gene: NA; J gene: TRBJ1-1; clone size: few; V gene: TRBV20-1; CDR3 protein: CPPEGLGNTEAFF; CDR3 DNA: TGCCCCCCGGAGGGTTTGGGGAACACTGAAGCTTTCTTT
D gene: NA; J gene: TRBJ2-1; clone size: many; V gene: TRBV7-2; CDR3 protein: CASSLVWGADNEQFF; CDR3 DNA: TGTGCCAGCAGCTTAGTTTGGGGGGCTGACAATGAGCAGTTCTTC
D gene: NA; J gene: TRBJ1-1; clone size: many; V gene: TRBV2; CDR3 protein: CASRTELLNTEAFF; CDR3 DNA: TGTGCCAGCCGGACGGAACTCCTGAACACTGAAGCTTTCTTT
D gene: NA; J gene: TRBJ1-2; clone size: many; V gene: TRBV7-2; CDR3 protein: CASSLARVGYTF; CDR3 DNA: TGTGCCAGCAGCTTAGCCAGGGTTGGCTACACCTTC
D gene: TRBD1; J gene: TRBJ1-5; clone size: many; V gene: TRBV24-1; CDR3 protein: CATSAGTGGFRNQPQHF; CDR3 DNA: TGTGCCACCAGTGCCGGGACAGGGGGCTTTCGCAATCAGCCCCAGCATTTT
D gene: TRBD1; J gene: TRBJ2-7; clone size: medium-sized; V gene: TRBV20-1; CDR3 protein: CSARTGQGSYEQYF; CDR3 DNA: TGCAGTGCTAGAACCGGACAGGGCTCGTACGAGCAGTACTTC
D gene: TRBD1; J gene: TRBJ1-3; clone size: NA; V gene: TRBV7-8; CDR3 protein: CASSLWDRGPGNTIYF; CDR3 DNA: TGTGCCAGCAGCTTATGGGACAGGGGACCTGGAAACACCATATATTTT
D gene: NA; J gene: TRBJ2-4; clone size: many; V gene: TRBV5-1; CDR3 protein: CASSLEGGLAKNIQYF; CDR3 DNA: TGCGCCAGCAGCTTGGAAGGAGGTCTAGCCAAAAACATTCAGTACTTC
D gene: NA; J gene: TRBJ1-2; clone size: few; V gene: TRBV20-1; CDR3 protein: CSASGGQFLSYTF; CDR3 DNA: TGCAGTGCTAGTGGGGGCCAGTTTTTGAGCTACACCTTC
D gene: NA; J gene: TRBJ1-1; clone size: many; V gene: TRBV5-1; CDR3 protein: CASSLSAGSTEAFF; CDR3 DNA: TGCGCCAGCAGCTTGTCCGCAGGGAGCACTGAAGCTTTCTTT
D gene: NA; J gene: TRBJ1-5; clone size: NA; V gene: TRBV28; CDR3 protein: CASSPLVQPQHF; CDR3 DNA: TGTGCCAGCAGTCCTTTAGTCCAGCCCCAGCATTTT
D gene: NA; J gene: TRBJ1-4; clone size: many; V gene: TRBV7-9; CDR3 protein: CASSLIMGGPSGEKLFF; CDR3 DNA: TGTGCCAGCAGCCTCATTATGGGAGGTCCCTCCGGTGAAAAACTGTTTTTT
D gene: NA; J gene: TRBJ1-4; clone size: many; V gene: TRBV4-1; CDR3 protein: CASSQDPQGYEKLFF; CDR3 DNA: TGCGCCAGCAGCCAAGATCCGCAGGGTTATGAAAAACTGTTTTTT
D gene: NA; J gene: TRBJ2-6; clone size: NA; V gene: TRBV29-1; CDR3 protein: CSVEEQSSGANVLTF; CDR3 DNA: TGCAGCGTTGAAGAGCAGAGCTCTGGGGCCAACGTCCTGACTTTC
D gene: TRBD1; J gene: TRBJ2-3; clone size: NA; V gene: TRBV7-8; CDR3 protein: CASSFGQGVGEGQYF; CDR3 DNA: TGTGCCAGCAGCTTTGGCCAGGGGGTTGGTGAAGGGCAGTATTTT
D gene: NA; J gene: TRBJ1-1; clone size: medium-sized; V gene: TRBV7-9; CDR3 protein: CASSSYRAVNTEAFF; CDR3 DNA: TGTGCCAGCAGTTCCTACAGGGCAGTGAACACTGAAGCTTTCTTT
D gene: TRBD1; J gene: TRBJ1-1; clone size: many; V gene: TRBV4-2; CDR3 protein: CASSRQGARGMNTEAFF; CDR3 DNA: TGTGCCAGCAGCCGTCAGGGGGCGAGGGGAATGAACACTGAAGCTTTCTTT
D gene: NA; J gene: TRBJ1-5; clone size: many; V gene: TRBV10-3; CDR3 protein: CAITTDESQPQHF; CDR3 DNA: TGTGCCATCACCACGGACGAGAGCCAGCCCCAGCATTTT
D gene: NA; J gene: TRBJ1-2; clone size: NA; V gene: TRBV10-2; CDR3 protein: CASSAGIYGYTF; CDR3 DNA: TGCGCCAGCAGTGCAGGGATCTATGGCTACACCTTC
D gene: TRBD2; J gene: TRBJ2-7; clone size: many; V gene: TRBV20-1; CDR3 protein: CSAPTSGGAGEQYF; CDR3 DNA: TGCAGTGCTCCCACTAGCGGGGGGGCAGGTGAGCAGTACTTC
D gene: NA; J gene: TRBJ1-4; clone size: many; V gene: TRBV7-8; CDR3 protein: CASSLSPNAATNEKLFF; CDR3 DNA: TGTGCCAGCAGCTTATCCCCAAACGCTGCAACTAATGAAAAACTGTTTTTT
D gene: NA; J gene: TRBJ2-1; clone size: NA; V gene: TRBV10-3; CDR3 protein: CAISDGPGTGSYEQFF; CDR3 DNA: TGTGCCATCAGTGATGGCCCGGGAACAGGGAGCTATGAGCAGTTCTTC
D gene: NA; J gene: TRBJ2-5; clone size: many; V gene: TRBV6-6; CDR3 protein: CASSPSEETQYF; CDR3 DNA: TGTGCCAGCAGTCCCTCCGAGGAGACCCAGTACTTC
D gene: NA; J gene: TRBJ1-4; clone size: many; V gene: TRBV20-1; CDR3 protein: CSASTLSPGLHEKLFF; CDR3 DNA: TGCAGTGCTAGTACTCTCTCCCCGGGTCTTCATGAAAAACTGTTTTTT
D gene: TRBD1; J gene: TRBJ1-5; clone size: NA; V gene: TRBV27; CDR3 protein: CASSPGQGARSSNQPQHF; CDR3 DNA: TGTGCCAGCAGCCCGGGACAGGGGGCGAGAAGCAGCAATCAGCCCCAGCATTTT
D gene: NA; J gene: TRBJ2-1; clone size: NA; V gene: TRBV11-2; CDR3 protein: CASSLGLGMNNEQFF; CDR3 DNA: TGTGCCAGCAGCTTAGGACTGGGAATGAACAATGAGCAGTTCTTC
D gene: NA; J gene: TRBJ2-7; clone size: NA; V gene: TRBV3-1; CDR3 protein: CASSQEGFGSREQYF; CDR3 DNA: TGTGCCAGCAGCCAAGAGGGGTTCGGTAGCAGGGAGCAGTACTTC
D gene: TRBD2; J gene: TRBJ2-3; clone size: many; V gene: TRBV9; CDR3 protein: CASSVTSEGSTDTQYF; CDR3 DNA: TGTGCCAGCAGCGTCACTAGCGAAGGAAGCACAGATACGCAGTATTTT
D gene: TRBD1; J gene: TRBJ1-2; clone size: many; V gene: TRBV7-2; CDR3 protein: CASSLAPEGQGTVF; CDR3 DNA: TGTGCCAGCAGCTTAGCACCGGAAGGGCAGGGGACAGTCTTC
D gene: NA; J gene: TRBJ2-5; clone size: few; V gene: TRBV30; CDR3 protein: CAWSVRAQETQYF; CDR3 DNA: TGTGCCTGGAGTGTACGGGCCCAGGAGACCCAGTACTTC
D gene: NA; J gene: TRBJ2-6; clone size: NA; V gene: TRBV30; CDR3 protein: CAWSRTAVGANVLTF; CDR3 DNA: TGTGCCTGGAGTCGAACGGCAGTCGGGGCCAACGTCCTGACTTTC
D gene: NA; J gene: TRBJ2-7; clone size: many; V gene: TRBV4-1; CDR3 protein: CASSQDWLGEQYF; CDR3 DNA: TGCGCCAGCAGCCAAGATTGGCTGGGAGAGCAGTACTTC
D gene: NA; J gene: TRBJ1-5; clone size: NA; V gene: TRBV6-6; CDR3 protein: CASSYSGVGNQPQHF; CDR3 DNA: TGTGCCAGCAGTTACTCGGGGGTGGGCAATCAGCCCCAGCATTTT
D gene: NA; J gene: TRBJ2-3; clone size: many; V gene: TRBV7-4; CDR3 protein: CASSLGAARTDTQYF; CDR3 DNA: TGTGCCAGCAGCTTAGGGGCCGCCCGGACAGATACGCAGTATTTT
D gene: NA; J gene: TRBJ1-2; clone size: NA; V gene: TRBV28; CDR3 protein: CASSSTLQGSNYGYTF; CDR3 DNA: TGTGCCAGCAGTTCTACCCTCCAGGGATCCAACTATGGCTACACCTTC
D gene: TRBD1; J gene: TRBJ1-6; clone size: many; V gene: TRBV3-1; CDR3 protein: CASSLGQGRYSPLHF; CDR3 DNA: TGTGCCAGCAGCCTTGGACAGGGCCGGTATTCACCCCTCCACTTT
D gene: NA; J gene: TRBJ2-5; clone size: many; V gene: TRBV11-1; CDR3 protein: CASSLRPQETQYF; CDR3 DNA: TGTGCCAGCAGCTTAAGACCCCAAGAGACCCAGTACTTC
D gene: TRBD2; J gene: TRBJ2-3; clone size: many; V gene: TRBV7-3; CDR3 protein: CASSLKPPRAGGPDTQYF; CDR3 DNA: TGTGCCAGCAGCTTAAAACCCCCTAGAGCGGGGGGCCCAGATACGCAGTATTTT